This record covers a single TCR beta chain. Antigen specificity is unknown. Data came from immunoSEQ multiplex PCR; TCRdb stores just in-frame clones and leaves some out. The table has 110,000 or so clones, almost 90% seen once; the top ten hold 2.7%. This specimen belongs to a study of glioma-infiltrating T cells after dendritic cell vaccination. Background on the study: The vaccine used monocyte-derived dendritic cells pulsed overnight with autologous tumor lysate.

The germline V gene encodes CDR1 SGHRS and CDR2 YFSETQ. V lost 2 bases to trimming and J lost 3 bases, with 11 bases between them. The CDR3 has 14 residues. Time point in this sample: after dendritic cell vaccination, including at tumor progression/relapse. The study, taken as a whole, reports: The cohort had few patients with full blood and tumor sets.

The chain couples TRBV5-1 to TRBJ1-1; possibly TRBD1 for D (6 bases). This TCR derives from a human donor with glioblastoma. The source was blood, collected after dendritic cell vaccination. The CDR3 protein is CASSFEGVDTEAFF. The DNA of the CDR3 is TGCGCCAGCAGCTTTGAGGGGGTGGACACTGAAGCTTTCTTT.